The next 2 T cell receptor beta chains were all read from a single sample in a study of blood T cell repertoires in COVID-19. Some clones are missing from TCRdb's copy, which holds only in-frame ones; the method was immunoSEQ multiplex PCR. The data contain about 240,000 clones, 70% to 85% of them singletons. The sample comprised peripheral blood. The receptors derive from a woman at least 80 years old with acute or convalescent COVID-19.

In its sample, this clone was seen a few times. This chain connects TRBV5-1 to TRBJ1-1; perhaps TRBD1 as D (5 bases). V was clipped by 0 bases and J by 6 bases, with 12 bases between them. This CDR3 is 14 amino acids long. Germline lookup yields CDR1 SGHRS and CDR2 YFSETQ. The CDR3 protein is CASSLAGRDPEAFF. Written as DNA, the CDR3 is TGCGCCAGCAGCTTGGCCGGGAGGGACCCTGAAGCTTTCTTT.

The chain employs TRBV12-5 and TRBJ1-3; D gene unclear. Trimming shortened V by 6 bases and J by 8 bases, and 5 bases separated the two germline ends. The CDR3 has 10 residues. The germline gives CDR1 LGHNT, CDR2 FRNRAP. CDR3 bases: TGTGCTAGTGGGAGTCACACCATATATTTT. Encoded protein: CASGSHTIYF. The variable domain in full, with the rest retrieved from reference TRBV12-5 and TRBJ1-3, is DARVTQTPRHKVTEMGQEVTMRCQPILGHNTVFWYRQTMMQGLELLAYFRNRAPLDDSGMPKDRFSAEMPDATLATLKIQPSEPRDSAVYFCASGSHTIYFGEGSWLTVV.